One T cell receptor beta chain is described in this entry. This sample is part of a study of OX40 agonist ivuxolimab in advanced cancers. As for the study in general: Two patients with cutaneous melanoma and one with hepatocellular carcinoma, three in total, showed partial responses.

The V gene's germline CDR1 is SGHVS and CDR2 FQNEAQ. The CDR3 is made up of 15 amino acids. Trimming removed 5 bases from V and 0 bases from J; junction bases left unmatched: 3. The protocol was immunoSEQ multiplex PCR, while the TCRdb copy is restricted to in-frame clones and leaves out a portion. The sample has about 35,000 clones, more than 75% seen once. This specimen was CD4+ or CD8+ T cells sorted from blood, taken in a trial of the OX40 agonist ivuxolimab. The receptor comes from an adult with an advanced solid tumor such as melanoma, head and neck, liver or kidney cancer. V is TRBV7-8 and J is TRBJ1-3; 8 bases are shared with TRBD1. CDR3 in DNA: TGTGCCAGCAGCACGGGACAGGTCTCTGGAAACACCATATATTTT. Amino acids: CASSTGQVSGNTIYF.